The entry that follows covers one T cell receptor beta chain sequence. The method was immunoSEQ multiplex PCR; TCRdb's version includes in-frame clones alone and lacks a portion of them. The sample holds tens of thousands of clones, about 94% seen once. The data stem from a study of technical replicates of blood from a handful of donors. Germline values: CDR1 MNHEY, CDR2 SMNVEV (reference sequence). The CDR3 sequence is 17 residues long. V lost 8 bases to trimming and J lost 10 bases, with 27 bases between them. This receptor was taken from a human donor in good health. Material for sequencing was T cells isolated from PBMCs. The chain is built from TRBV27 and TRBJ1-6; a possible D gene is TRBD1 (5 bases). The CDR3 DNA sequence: TGTGCCAGCCGATATTCTTCTCCAGGGACTCCCGGGTCACCCCTCCACTTT. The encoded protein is CASRYSSPGTPGSPLHF.